This T cell receptor beta chain originates from a study of blood T cell repertoires in COVID-19. In the study overall: Both acute and convalescent COVID-19 samples were obtained from the United States, Italy and Spain. In each case, the material was cDNA or gDNA derived from T cells, B-cell-depleted T cells, or PBMCs.

Germline values: CDR1 LNHNV, CDR2 YYDKDF (reference sequence). J was trimmed by 2 bases and V by 3 bases; bases with no gene match: 7. This CDR3 is 15 amino acids long. How the authors handled the data: Counts of nucleated cells, estimated from reference gene primer amplification, were obtained. Sequencing was performed with immunoSEQ multiplex PCR; in TCRdb, only in-frame clones are kept and a portion is missing. V and J calls plus clone size are reproduced from that table; the DNA served to infer D and trimming. The sample lists more than 95,000 clones, around 87% occurring once. The sample consisted of peripheral blood. The chain links TRBV15 to TRBJ2-7; 7 bases align to TRBD2. The receptor's source is a man aged 45 to 65 with acute or convalescent COVID-19. Here the CDR3 reads CATSRTRGGAYEQYF. CDR3 DNA: TGTGCCACCAGCAGGACTCGGGGAGGGGCCTACGAGCAGTACTTC.